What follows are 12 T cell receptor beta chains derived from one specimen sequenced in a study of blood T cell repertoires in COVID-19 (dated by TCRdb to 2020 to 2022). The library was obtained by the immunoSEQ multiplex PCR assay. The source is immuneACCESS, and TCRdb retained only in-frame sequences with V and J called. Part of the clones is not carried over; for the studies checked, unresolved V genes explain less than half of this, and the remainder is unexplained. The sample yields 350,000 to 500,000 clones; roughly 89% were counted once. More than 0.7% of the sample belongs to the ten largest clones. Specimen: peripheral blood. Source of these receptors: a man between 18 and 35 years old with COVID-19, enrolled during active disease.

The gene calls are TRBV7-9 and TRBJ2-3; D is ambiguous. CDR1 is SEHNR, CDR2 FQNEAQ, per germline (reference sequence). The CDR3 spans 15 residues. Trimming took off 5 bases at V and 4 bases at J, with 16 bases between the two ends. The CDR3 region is CASSPRLGSPDTQYF. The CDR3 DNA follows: TGTGCCAGCAGCCCCCGCCTGGGCTCCCCAGATACGCAGTATTTT.

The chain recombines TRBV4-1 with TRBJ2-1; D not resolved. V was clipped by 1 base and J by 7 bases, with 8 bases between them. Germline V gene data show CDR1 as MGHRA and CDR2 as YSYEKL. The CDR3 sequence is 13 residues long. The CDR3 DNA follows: TGCGCCAGCAGCCAAGGGGCCGCTAATGAGCAGTTCTTC. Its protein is CASSQGAANEQFF.

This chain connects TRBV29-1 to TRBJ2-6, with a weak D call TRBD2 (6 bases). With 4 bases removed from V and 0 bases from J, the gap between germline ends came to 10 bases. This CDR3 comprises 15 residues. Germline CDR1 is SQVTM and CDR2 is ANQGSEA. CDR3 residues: CSVVGGVSGANVLTF. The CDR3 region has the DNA TGCAGCGTTGTGGGGGGAGTCTCTGGGGCCAACGTCCTGACTTTC.

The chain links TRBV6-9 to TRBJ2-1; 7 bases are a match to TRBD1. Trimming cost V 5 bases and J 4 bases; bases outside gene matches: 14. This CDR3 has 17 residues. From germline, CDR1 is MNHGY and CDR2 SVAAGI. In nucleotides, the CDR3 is TGTGCCAGCAGTCACCGGGACAGACCCTACCCTTACAATGAGCAGTTCTTC. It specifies CASSHRDRPYPYNEQFF.

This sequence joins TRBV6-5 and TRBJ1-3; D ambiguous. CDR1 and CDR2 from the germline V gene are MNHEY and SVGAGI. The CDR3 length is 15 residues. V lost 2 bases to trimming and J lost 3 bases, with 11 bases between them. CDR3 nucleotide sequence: TGTGCCAGCAGTTACAACCCGCGGAGTGGAAACACCATATATTTT. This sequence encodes CASSYNPRSGNTIYF.

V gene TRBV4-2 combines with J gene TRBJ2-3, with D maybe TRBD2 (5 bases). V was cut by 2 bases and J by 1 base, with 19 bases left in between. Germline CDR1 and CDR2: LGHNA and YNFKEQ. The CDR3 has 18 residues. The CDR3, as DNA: TGTGCCAGCAGCCAACGGACCCCGTCACCCGGGGGCACAGATACGCAGTATTTT. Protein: CASSQRTPSPGGTDTQYF.

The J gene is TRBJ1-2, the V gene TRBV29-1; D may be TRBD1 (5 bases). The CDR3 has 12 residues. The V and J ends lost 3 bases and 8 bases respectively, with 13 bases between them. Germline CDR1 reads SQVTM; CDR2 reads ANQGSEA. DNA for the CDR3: TGCAGCGTTGACCCAGGGTCTGACGGCTACACCTTC. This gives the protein CSVDPGSDGYTF.

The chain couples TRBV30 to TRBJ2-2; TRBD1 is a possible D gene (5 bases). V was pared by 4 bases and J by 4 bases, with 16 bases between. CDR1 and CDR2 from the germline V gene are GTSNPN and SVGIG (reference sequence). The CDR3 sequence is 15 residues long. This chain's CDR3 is CAWNKDSGITGELFF. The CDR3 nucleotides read TGTGCCTGGAATAAAGACTCAGGGATCACCGGGGAGCTGTTTTTT.

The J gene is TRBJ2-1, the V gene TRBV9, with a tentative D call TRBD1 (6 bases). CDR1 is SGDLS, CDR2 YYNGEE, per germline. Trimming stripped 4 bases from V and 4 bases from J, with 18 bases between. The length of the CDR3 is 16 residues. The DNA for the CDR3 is TGTGCCAGCAGCAAGGACGCAGCAGGGGCTTACAATGAGCAGTTCTTC. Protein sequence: CASSKDAAGAYNEQFF.

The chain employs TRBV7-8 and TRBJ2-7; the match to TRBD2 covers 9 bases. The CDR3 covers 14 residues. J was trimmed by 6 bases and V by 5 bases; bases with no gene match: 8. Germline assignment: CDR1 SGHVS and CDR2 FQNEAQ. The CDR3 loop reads CASSPGTSYREQYF. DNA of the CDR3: TGTGCCAGCAGCCCCGGGACTAGCTACCGCGAGCAGTACTTC.

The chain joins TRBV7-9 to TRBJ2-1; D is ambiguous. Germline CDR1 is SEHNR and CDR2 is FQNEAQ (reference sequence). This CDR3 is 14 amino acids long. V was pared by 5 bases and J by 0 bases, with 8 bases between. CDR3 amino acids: CASSPRSSYNEQFF. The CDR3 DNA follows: TGTGCCAGCAGCCCCCGCAGCTCCTACAATGAGCAGTTCTTC.

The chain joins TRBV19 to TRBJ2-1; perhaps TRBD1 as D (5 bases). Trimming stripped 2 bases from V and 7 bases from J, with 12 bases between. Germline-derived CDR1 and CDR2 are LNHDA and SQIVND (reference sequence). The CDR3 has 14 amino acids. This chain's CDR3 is CASSISRVANEQFF. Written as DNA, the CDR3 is TGTGCCAGTAGTATATCCAGGGTTGCAAATGAGCAGTTCTTC.